The rows below give T cell receptor beta chains drawn from one sample of a study of T cells in Graves' hyperthyroidism and ophthalmopathy. TCRdb re-derived calls from the multiplex PCR reads in MiXCR, one entry per CDR3 protein. The sample lists roughly 710,000 distinct CDR3 sequences, 30% to 40% occurring once. The sequenced sample consisted of blood. The receptors come from a woman aged 40-49 years with Graves' hyperthyroidism. Each CDR3 is given with its conserved first and last residue. The D gene is left open where the match is weak. Expanded clones are given a class, and other clones once, few, many or no size at all.

TRBV20-1	TRBJ1-5	-	TRBD1	TGCAGTGCTGGGGACAGGGCTAGCAATCAGCCCCAGCATTTT	CSAGDRASNQPQHF
TRBV13	TRBJ1-5	many	TRBD1	TGTGCCAGCAGCTTAGGCCGGGGACAGGGAGGCAATCAGCCCCAGCATTTT	CASSLGRGQGGNQPQHF
TRBV12-3/TRBV12-4	TRBJ1-6	many	-	TGTGCCAGCAGTGCCCAAGCGGGGGGTAATTCACCCCTCCACTTT	CASSAQAGGNSPLHF
TRBV15	TRBJ1-4	once	-	TGTGCCACCAGCAGAGATCAGGGGTATAATGAAAAACTGTTTTTT	CATSRDQGYNEKLFF
TRBV10-3	TRBJ1-1	many	-	TGTGCCATCAGTGAGGAGGGATTTTCTGAAGCTTTCTTT	CAISEEGFSEAFF
TRBV10-1	TRBJ2-6	-	-	TGCGCCAGCAGTGATGCGGGGCGAGGATCTGGGGCCAACGTCCTGACTTTC	CASSDAGRGSGANVLTF
TRBV7-2	TRBJ1-1	few	-	TGTGCCAGCAGCTCCAGGGAGTTGACTGAAGCTTTCTTT	CASSSRELTEAFF
TRBV10-3	TRBJ2-7	-	TRBD2	TGTGCCAGCTCACCACCAGCAGCGGGAGTAGCTGACGAGCAGTACTTC	CASSPPAAGVADEQYF
TRBV7-2	TRBJ2-5	once	-	TGTGCCAGCAGCTACACTAGCAAACAAGAGACCCAGTACTTC	CASSYTSKQETQYF
TRBV5-8	TRBJ2-7	-	-	TGTGCCAGCAGCTTCCAGGGGATATTCAACGAGCAGTGCTTC	CASSFQGIFNEQCF
TRBV7-9	TRBJ1-1	many	-	TGTGCCAGCAGCTTCTTTCTGGGAATGAACACTGAAGCTTTCTTT	CASSFFLGMNTEAFF
TRBV27	TRBJ2-7	few	-	TGTGCCAGCAGTTTTCAGGCCCTCTCCTACGAGCAGTACTTC	CASSFQALSYEQYF
TRBV2	TRBJ1-6	-	-	TGTGCCCCCCGGCATTCACCCCTCCACTTT	CAPRHSPLHF
TRBV7-3	TRBJ1-2	many	-	TGTGCCAGCAGCGCAGCAGCCGGGGTCCCACCTACTACCTTC	CASSAAAGVPPTTF
TRBV28	TRBJ2-5	-	-	TGTGCCAGCAGTTTAGCGGGGATTCGGAAAGAGACCCAGTACTTC	CASSLAGIRKETQYF
TRBV12-3/TRBV12-4	TRBJ2-5	-	-	TGTGCCAGCAGTCAGAGGGGAGCAGAGACCCAGTACTTC	CASSQRGAETQYF
TRBV6-5	TRBJ1-1	-	-	TGTGCCAGCAGTACCGTTCCAGGAGCACCTGAAGCTTTCTTT	CASSTVPGAPEAFF
TRBV6-5	TRBJ2-2	few	TRBD2	TGTGCCAGCAGTTACGCGACTAGCGGGGGATCCGGGGAGCTGTTTTTT	CASSYATSGGSGELFF
TRBV24-1	TRBJ1-5	few	TRBD1	TGTGCCACCAGTGATCCTCGACAGGGCTTGAGTCAGCCCCAGCATTTT	CATSDPRQGLSQPQHF
TRBV29-1	TRBJ2-7	-	-	TGCAGCGTTGCCGGGAACCTGGGCAATGAGCAGTACTTC	CSVAGNLGNEQYF
TRBV7-9	TRBJ2-7	many	-	TGTGCCAGCAGCTTAGCGACAGGCTACGAGCAGTACTTC	CASSLATGYEQYF
TRBV7-9	TRBJ1-3	many	-	TGTGCCAGCAGCTTAGGTGGGGGCGGAAACACCATATATTTT	CASSLGGGGNTIYF
TRBV20-1	TRBJ1-5	many	-	TGCAGTGCTAGAGATCCCCAGGGGAGGCAGCCCCAGCATTTT	CSARDPQGRQPQHF
TRBV20-1	TRBJ1-1	-	-	TGCAGTGCTAGGCGGGGGGCCGAGAACACTGAAGCTTTCTTT	CSARRGAENTEAFF
TRBV4-2	TRBJ1-3	-	-	TGTGCCAGCAGCCAAGACTGGGACACTGGAAACACCATATATTTT	CASSQDWDTGNTIYF
TRBV29-1	TRBJ2-1	-	-	TGCAGCGTCGTTTGGGGGGGAAGGGGGAATGAGCAGTTCTTC	CSVVWGGRGNEQFF
TRBV6-5	TRBJ2-7	many	TRBD1	TGTGCCAGCAGCAAGGGGGCCCACGAGCAGTACTTC	CASSKGAHEQYF
TRBV29-1	TRBJ2-5	-	-	TGCAGCGTTGACGACGGAATCCAAGAGACCCAGTACTTC	CSVDDGIQETQYF
TRBV4-3	TRBJ1-6	-	-	TGCGCCAGCAGCCAAGGACCCTCGAGGTCCAGACCCCTCCACTTT	CASSQGPSRSRPLHF
TRBV12-3/TRBV12-4	TRBJ2-7	-	TRBD2	TGTGCCAGCAGTATCGGACTAGCGGGTCGGGCCGAGCAGTACTTC	CASSIGLAGRAEQYF
TRBV5-6	TRBJ1-1	-	-	TGTGCCAGCAGCCAATCGTGGGGTCTCACTGAAGCTTTCTTT	CASSQSWGLTEAFF
TRBV12-3/TRBV12-4	TRBJ1-1	-	-	TGTGCCAGCACCTGTCGGGGTGGGAGCATGAACACTGAAGCTTTCTTT	CASTCRGGSMNTEAFF
TRBV6-5	TRBJ2-7	-	TRBD2	TGTGCCAGCAGTTACTCCCTAGCGGGAACCTACGAGCAGTACTTC	CASSYSLAGTYEQYF
TRBV7-2	TRBJ1-1	many	-	TGTGCCAGCAGCTTAGACGGTTTGAACACTGAAGCTTTCTTT	CASSLDGLNTEAFF
TRBV19	TRBJ1-2	many	TRBD1	TGTGCCACCACCCCGGGACAGGGGTCTAACTATGGCTACACCTTC	CATTPGQGSNYGYTF
TRBV10-3	TRBJ2-7	many	TRBD2	TGTGCCACGGAAGGATCGGGAGGCGACGAGCAGTACTTC	CATEGSGGDEQYF
TRBV7-8	TRBJ1-4	many	-	TGTGCCAGCAGCCCCGGGTACGGTGAAAAACTGTTTTTT	CASSPGYGEKLFF
TRBV29-1	TRBJ1-1	many	TRBD1	TGCAGCGTTGACGGACAGGGTAACACTGAAGCTTTCTTT	CSVDGQGNTEAFF
TRBV12-3/TRBV12-4	TRBJ2-5	-	-	TGTGCCAGCAGTTTCTCAGGGAAGACCCAGTACTTC	CASSFSGKTQYF
TRBV2	TRBJ2-6	-	-	TGTGCCAGCAGGGTGGACAGAGACTCTGGGGCCAACGTCCTGACTTTC	CASRVDRDSGANVLTF
TRBV5-1	TRBJ1-1	few	-	TGTGCCAGCAGCTTGGGGGCAGGGGCCATGAACACTGAAGCTTTCTTT	CASSLGAGAMNTEAFF
TRBV27	TRBJ1-3	once	-	TGTGCCAGCAGGAGGGCCCACGGAAACACCATATATTTT	CASRRAHGNTIYF
TRBV20-1	TRBJ2-2	few	-	TGCAGTGCTAGAGATTGGGAGTTGGGGCCCACCGGGGAGCTGTTTTTT	CSARDWELGPTGELFF
TRBV4-1	TRBJ2-7	few	-	TGCGCCAGCAGCCAAGAGGTCGACAGGTCCTACGAGCAGTACTTC	CASSQEVDRSYEQYF
TRBV7-6	TRBJ1-2	once	-	TGTGCCAGCAGCTTAGCGCCCGGGTTTGGCTACACCTTC	CASSLAPGFGYTF
TRBV7-2	TRBJ2-7	many	TRBD2	TGTGCCAGCAGCCCCGGGGGGGGCCGTCCCTACGAGCAGTACTTC	CASSPGGGRPYEQYF
TRBV6-5	TRBJ2-7	few	TRBD1	TGTGCCAGCAGCGCTGACAGGGGGGTATCCTACGAGCAGTACTTC	CASSADRGVSYEQYF
TRBV7-2	TRBJ1-1	few	-	TGTGCCAGCAGCTCCATGGGCACTGAAGCTTTCTTT	CASSSMGTEAFF
TRBV7-9	TRBJ1-2	-	TRBD1	TGTGCCAGCAGCCCAGGGGACAGTGACTATGGCTACACCTTC	CASSPGDSDYGYTF
TRBV6-5	TRBJ2-7	many	-	TGTGCCAGCAGTGACTACTCGGGCATCAACGAGCAGTACTTC	CASSDYSGINEQYF
TRBV7-2	TRBJ1-4	-	-	TGTGCCAGCAGCTTGGGGACCTTGAAACTGTTTTTT	CASSLGTLKLFF
TRBV12-3/TRBV12-4	TRBJ2-7	many	TRBD2	TGTGCCAGCAGTCAAGGACTAGTCTACGAGCAGTACTTC	CASSQGLVYEQYF
TRBV11-2	TRBJ1-5	few	-	TGTGCCAGCAGCTTAGCGGGCGGGGGCAATCAGCCCCAGCATTTT	CASSLAGGGNQPQHF
TRBV20-1	TRBJ1-5	-	-	TGCAGTGCTAGCAGCTTAGGCGGTCAGCCCCAGCATTTT	CSASSLGGQPQHF
TRBV12-3/TRBV12-4	TRBJ2-2	-	-	TGTGCCAGCAGACCAGTGGCCGGGGAGCTGTTTTTT	CASRPVAGELFF
TRBV7-2	TRBJ2-7	-	-	TGTGCCAGCAGCCCCAGGGTTTCCGAGCAGTACTTC	CASSPRVSEQYF
TRBV19	TRBJ2-7	many	-	TGTGCCAGTAGTCCTCGTTTGGCATACGAGCAGTACTTC	CASSPRLAYEQYF
TRBV6-2/TRBV6-3	TRBJ1-5	few	TRBD1	TGTGCCAGCAGCGCAGGGGGGCGGTCTCAGCCCCAGCATTTT	CASSAGGRSQPQHF
TRBV20-1	TRBJ1-5	-	-	TGCAGTGCTAAGGGGACGCCAAATCAGCCCCAGCATTTT	CSAKGTPNQPQHF
TRBV2	TRBJ2-7	many	-	TGTGCCAGCACAGAGGGGCAGATCTACGAGCAGTACTTC	CASTEGQIYEQYF